The T cell receptor (beta chain) under discussion was sequenced for a study of T cell responses to AZD1222 COVID-19 vaccine. The study's findings and limits: Possibly, clonal diversity was underestimated; donors were largely white British and included more females.

Produced via immunoSEQ multiplex PCR; TCRdb's table is partial and in-frame only. The table shows fewer than 130,000 clones, with 65% to 85% occurring only once. This clone was seen just once. Its antigen is as yet unknown. The CDR3 covers 15 residues. V gave up 4 bases and J gave up 7 bases, with 19 bases separating them. CDR1 is LGHDT, CDR2 YNNKEL, per germline (reference sequence). This sequence was found in an adult in good health. Sample: peripheral blood, taken on day 0 of AZD1222 vaccination. The chain has TRBV3-1 (or the pseudogene TRBV3-2) and TRBJ2-5; D unclear. The CDR3 is CASSLSTSAAATQYF. In nucleotides, the CDR3 is TGTGCCAGCAGCCTGTCTACATCGGCGGCAGCGACCCAGTACTTC.